What follows is one T cell receptor (beta chain) and its context. Its target is not known. The germline V gene encodes CDR1 SGHRS and CDR2 YFSETQ. CDR3 size: 15 residues. V lost 4 bases, J lost 5 bases, and 10 bases stayed unmatched. Expressed TCRB transcripts were sequenced after all isolated RNA was converted to cDNA. Here immunoSEQ multiplex PCR was the method, and the copy in TCRdb shows in-frame clones only, minus some. The top ten hold around 0.026% of the sample, which has hundreds of thousands of clones, 13% to 15% seen once. The source of the sample is a study of beta chain features in type 1 diabetes. Study as a whole: No age, gender or cell yield differences were seen between patients and healthy donors. General study points: There was a moderate but significant shortening of TCRB CDR3s in all four CD4+ subsets of Type 1 diabetes patients. Naive, central memory and regulatory TCRB repertoires appeared more similar among patients than healthy donors. The study notes PCR might favor shorter templates equally in patients and controls.

The chain employs TRBV5-1 and TRBJ1-1, with TRBD1 matching over 8 bases. Sequences were obtained from naive CD4+ T cells from blood. This TCR came from a middle-aged woman in good health. For the CDR3, the DNA is TGCGCCAGCAGCACCCATGGACAGGGCGAAACTGAAGCTTTCTTT. Its protein is CASSTHGQGETEAFF.